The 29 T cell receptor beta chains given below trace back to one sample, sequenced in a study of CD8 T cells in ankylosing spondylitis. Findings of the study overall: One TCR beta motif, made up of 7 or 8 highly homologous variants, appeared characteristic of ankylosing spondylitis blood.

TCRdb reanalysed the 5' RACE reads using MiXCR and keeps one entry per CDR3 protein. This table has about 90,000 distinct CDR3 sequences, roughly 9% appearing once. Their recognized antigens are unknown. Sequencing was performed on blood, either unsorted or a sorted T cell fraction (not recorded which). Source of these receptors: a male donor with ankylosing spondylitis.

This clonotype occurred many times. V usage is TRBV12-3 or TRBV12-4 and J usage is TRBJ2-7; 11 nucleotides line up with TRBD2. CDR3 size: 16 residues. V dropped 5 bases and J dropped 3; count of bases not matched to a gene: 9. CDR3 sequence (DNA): TGTGCCAGCAGTCCGACTAGCGGGACACCGTACTACGAGCAGTACTTC. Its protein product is CASSPTSGTPYYEQYF.

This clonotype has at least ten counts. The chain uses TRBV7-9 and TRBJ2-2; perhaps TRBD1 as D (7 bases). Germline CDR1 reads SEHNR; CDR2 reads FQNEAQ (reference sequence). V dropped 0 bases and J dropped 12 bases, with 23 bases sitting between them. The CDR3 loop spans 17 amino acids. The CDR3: CASSLAPGGKNPGKLFF. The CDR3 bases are TGTGCCAGCAGCTTAGCCCCAGGGGGGAAAAATCCCGGAAAGCTGTTTTTT. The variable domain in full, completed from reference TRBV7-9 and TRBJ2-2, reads DTGVSQNPRHKITKRGQNVTFRCDPISEHNRLYWYRQTLGQGPEFLTYFQNEAQLEKSRLLSDRFSAERPKGSFSTLEIQRTEQGDSAMYLCASSLAPGGKNPGKLFFGEGSRLTVL.

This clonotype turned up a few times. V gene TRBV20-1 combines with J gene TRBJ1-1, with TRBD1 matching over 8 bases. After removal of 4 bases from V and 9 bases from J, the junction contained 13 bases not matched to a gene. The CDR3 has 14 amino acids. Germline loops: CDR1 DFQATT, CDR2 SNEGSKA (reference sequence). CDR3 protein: CSATPGQESLKAFF. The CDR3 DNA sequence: TGCAGTGCTACTCCGGGACAGGAGTCATTGAAAGCTTTCTTT.

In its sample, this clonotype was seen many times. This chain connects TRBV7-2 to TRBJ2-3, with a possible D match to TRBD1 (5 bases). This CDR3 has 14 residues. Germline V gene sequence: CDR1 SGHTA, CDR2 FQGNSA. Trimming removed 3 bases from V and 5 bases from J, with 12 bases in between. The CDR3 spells CASSFPGIEDTQYF. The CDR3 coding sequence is TGTGCCAGCAGCTTCCCAGGGATTGAAGATACGCAGTATTTT.

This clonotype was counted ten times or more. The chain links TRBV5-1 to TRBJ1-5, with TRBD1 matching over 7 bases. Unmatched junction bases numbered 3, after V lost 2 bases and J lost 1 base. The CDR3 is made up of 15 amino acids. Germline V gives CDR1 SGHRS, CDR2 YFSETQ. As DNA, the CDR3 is TGCGCCAGCAGCTTCTCAGGGGGAAGCAATCAGCCCCAGCATTTT. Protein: CASSFSGGSNQPQHF. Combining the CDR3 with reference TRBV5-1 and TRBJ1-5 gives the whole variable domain KAGVTQTPRYLIKTRGQQVTLSCSPISGHRSVSWYQQTPGQGLQFLFEYFSETQRNKGNFPGRFSGRQFSNSRSEMNVSTLELGDSALYLCASSFSGGSNQPQHFGDGTRLSIL.

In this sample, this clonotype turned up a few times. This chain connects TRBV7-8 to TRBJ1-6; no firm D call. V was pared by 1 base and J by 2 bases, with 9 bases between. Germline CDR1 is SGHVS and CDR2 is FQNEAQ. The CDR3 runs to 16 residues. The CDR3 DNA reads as TGTGCCAGCAGCTTAGGGGGTCAGCCCTATAATTCACCCCTCCACTTT. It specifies CASSLGGQPYNSPLHF.

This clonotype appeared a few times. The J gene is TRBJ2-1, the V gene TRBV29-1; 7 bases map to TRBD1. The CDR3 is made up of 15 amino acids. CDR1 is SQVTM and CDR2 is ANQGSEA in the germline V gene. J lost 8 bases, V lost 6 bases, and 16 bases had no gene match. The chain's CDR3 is CSVDHRDRTYDEQFF. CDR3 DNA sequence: TGCAGCGTAGATCACCGGGACAGAACTTACGATGAGCAGTTCTTC.

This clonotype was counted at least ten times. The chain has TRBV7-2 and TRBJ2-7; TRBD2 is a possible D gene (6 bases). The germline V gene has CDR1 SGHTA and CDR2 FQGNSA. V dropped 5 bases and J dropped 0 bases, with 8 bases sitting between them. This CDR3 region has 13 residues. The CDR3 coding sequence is TGTGCCAGCAGCCCTAGCGACTCCTACGAGCAGTACTTC. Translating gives CASSPSDSYEQYF.

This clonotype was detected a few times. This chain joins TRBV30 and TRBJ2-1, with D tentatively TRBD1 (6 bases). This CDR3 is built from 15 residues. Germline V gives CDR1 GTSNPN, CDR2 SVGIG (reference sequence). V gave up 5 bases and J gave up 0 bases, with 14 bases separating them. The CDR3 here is CAWDQGSPSYNEQFF. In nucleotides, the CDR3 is TGTGCCTGGGATCAGGGGAGTCCCTCCTACAATGAGCAGTTCTTC.

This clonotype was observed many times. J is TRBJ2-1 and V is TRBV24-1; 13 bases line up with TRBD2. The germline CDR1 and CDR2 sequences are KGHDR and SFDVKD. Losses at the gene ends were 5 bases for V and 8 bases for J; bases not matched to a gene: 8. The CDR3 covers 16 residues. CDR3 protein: CATSGGTSGMRDEQFF. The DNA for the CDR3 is TGTGCCACCAGTGGCGGGACTAGCGGGATGAGGGATGAGCAGTTCTTC.

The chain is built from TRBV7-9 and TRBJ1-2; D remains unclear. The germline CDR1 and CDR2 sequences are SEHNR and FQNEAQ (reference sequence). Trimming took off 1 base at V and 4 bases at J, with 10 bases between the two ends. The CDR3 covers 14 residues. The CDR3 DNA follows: TGTGCCAGCAGCTTAGGTTCCGGCCTCTATGGCTACACCTTC. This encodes CASSLGSGLYGYTF.

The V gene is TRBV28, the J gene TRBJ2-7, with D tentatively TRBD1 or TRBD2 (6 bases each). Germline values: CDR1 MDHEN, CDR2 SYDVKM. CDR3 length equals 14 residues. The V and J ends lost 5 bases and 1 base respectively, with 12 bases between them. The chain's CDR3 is CASSPRGTSYEQYV. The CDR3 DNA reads TGTGCCAGCAGTCCAAGGGGGACTTCCTACGAGCAGTACGTC.

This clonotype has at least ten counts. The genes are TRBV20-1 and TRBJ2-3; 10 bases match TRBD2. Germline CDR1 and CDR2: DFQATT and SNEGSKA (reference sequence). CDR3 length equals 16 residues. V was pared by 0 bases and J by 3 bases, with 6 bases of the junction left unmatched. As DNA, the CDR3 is TGCAGTGCTAGAGATCTCGCTAGCGGGAGTACAGATACGCAGTATTTT. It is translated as CSARDLASGSTDTQYF.

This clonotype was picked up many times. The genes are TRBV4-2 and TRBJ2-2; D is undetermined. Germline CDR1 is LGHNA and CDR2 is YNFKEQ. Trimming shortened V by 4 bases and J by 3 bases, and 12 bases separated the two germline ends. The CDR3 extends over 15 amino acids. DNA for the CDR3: TGTGCCAGCAGCCGTGAGGTCTGGGACACCGGGGAGCTGTTTTTT. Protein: CASSREVWDTGELFF.

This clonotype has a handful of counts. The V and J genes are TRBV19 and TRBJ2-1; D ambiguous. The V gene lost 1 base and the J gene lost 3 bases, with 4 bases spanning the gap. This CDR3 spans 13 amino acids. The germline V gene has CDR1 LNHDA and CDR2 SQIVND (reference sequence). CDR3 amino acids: CASSIVIYNEQFF. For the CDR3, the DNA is TGTGCCAGTAGTATAGTCATCTACAATGAGCAGTTCTTC.

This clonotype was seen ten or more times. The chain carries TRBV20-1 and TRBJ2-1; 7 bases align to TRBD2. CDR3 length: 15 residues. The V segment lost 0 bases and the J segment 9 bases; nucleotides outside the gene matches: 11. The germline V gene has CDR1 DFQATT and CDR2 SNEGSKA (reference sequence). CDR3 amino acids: CSARDSWWEGTEQFF. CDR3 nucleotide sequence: TGCAGTGCTAGAGACAGTTGGTGGGAGGGAACTGAGCAGTTCTTC.

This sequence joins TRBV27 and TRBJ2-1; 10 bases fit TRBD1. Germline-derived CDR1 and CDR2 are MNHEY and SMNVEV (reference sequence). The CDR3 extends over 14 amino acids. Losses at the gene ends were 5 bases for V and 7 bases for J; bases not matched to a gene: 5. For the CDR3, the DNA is TGTGCCAGCAGTATCGGACAGGGGGGAAATGAGCAGTTCTTC. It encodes CASSIGQGGNEQFF.

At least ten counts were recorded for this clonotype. The chain's CDR3 is CASTRSLAIAYNEQFF. The DNA for the CDR3 is TGTGCCAGCACCCGATCTCTAGCGATAGCATACAATGAGCAGTTCTTC. The chain joins TRBV7-9 to TRBJ2-1; TRBD2 might be the D (6 bases). The CDR3 totals 16 residues. Germline values: CDR1 SEHNR, CDR2 FQNEAQ (reference sequence). Trimming cost V 7 bases and J 4 bases, with 20 bases left between them.

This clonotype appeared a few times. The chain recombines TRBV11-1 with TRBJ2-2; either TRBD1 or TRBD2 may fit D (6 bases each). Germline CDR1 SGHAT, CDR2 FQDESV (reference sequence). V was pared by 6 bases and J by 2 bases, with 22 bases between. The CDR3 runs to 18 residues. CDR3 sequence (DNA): TGTGCCAGCAGGTCTCCGGTCTGGGGGGCGTATAACACCGGGGAGCTGTTTTTT. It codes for CASRSPVWGAYNTGELFF.

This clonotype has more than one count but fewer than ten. In nucleotides, the CDR3 is TGTGCCAGCTATTACTTGGGAAAAAGCTATGGCTACACCTTC. It is translated as CASYYLGKSYGYTF. The V and J genes are TRBV12-3 or TRBV12-4 and TRBJ1-2; D gene unclear. CDR3 length: 14 residues. Trimming shortened V by 8 bases and J by 4 bases, and 17 bases separated the two germline ends.

As DNA, the CDR3 is TGCGCCAGCCAGACAGACGGGTGGGATACGCAGTATTTT. Protein product: CASQTDGWDTQYF. The V call is TRBV5-1, the J call TRBJ2-3, with D perhaps TRBD1 (5 bases). The CDR3 has 13 residues. The V end was cut by 7 bases, the J end by 6 bases, with 15 bases between. Germline V gives CDR1 SGHRS, CDR2 YFSETQ.

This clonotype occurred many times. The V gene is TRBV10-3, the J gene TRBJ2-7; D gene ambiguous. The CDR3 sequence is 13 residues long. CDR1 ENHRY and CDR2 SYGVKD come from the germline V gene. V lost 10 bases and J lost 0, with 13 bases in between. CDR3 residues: CATSLDGSYEQYF. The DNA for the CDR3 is TGTGCCACCTCCCTGGACGGCTCCTACGAGCAGTACTTC.

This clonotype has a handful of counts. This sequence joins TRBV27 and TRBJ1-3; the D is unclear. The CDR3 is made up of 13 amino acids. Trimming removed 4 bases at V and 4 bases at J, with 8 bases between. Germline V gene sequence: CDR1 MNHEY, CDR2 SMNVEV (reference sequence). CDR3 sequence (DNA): TGTGCCAGCAGTTACCGGGTCGGAAACACCATATATTTT. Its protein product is CASSYRVGNTIYF.

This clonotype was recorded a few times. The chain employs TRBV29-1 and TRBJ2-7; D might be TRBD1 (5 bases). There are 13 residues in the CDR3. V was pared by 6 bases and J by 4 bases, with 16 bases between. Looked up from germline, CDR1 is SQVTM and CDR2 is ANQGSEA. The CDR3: CSVAAGISYEQYF. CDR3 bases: TGCAGCGTCGCTGCAGGGATTAGTTACGAGCAGTACTTC.

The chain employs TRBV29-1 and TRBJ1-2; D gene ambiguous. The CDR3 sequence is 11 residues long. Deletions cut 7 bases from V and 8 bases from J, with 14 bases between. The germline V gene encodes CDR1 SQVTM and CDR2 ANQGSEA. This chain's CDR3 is CSAWTGPGYTF. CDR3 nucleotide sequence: TGCAGCGCCTGGACCGGGCCGGGCTACACCTTC.

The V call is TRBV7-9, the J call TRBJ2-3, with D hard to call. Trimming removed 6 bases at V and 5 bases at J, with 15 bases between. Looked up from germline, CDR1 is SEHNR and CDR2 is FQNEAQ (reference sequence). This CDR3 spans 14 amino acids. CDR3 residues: CASSRPSRRDTQYF. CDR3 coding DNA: TGTGCCAGCAGTCGACCGAGCCGGAGAGATACGCAGTATTTT.

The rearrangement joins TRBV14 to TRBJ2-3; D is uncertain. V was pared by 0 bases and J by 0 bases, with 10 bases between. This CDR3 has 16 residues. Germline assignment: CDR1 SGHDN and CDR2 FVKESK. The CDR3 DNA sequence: TGTGCCAGCAGCCAAGATGCCTGGGGTAGCACAGATACGCAGTATTTT. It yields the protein CASSQDAWGSTDTQYF.

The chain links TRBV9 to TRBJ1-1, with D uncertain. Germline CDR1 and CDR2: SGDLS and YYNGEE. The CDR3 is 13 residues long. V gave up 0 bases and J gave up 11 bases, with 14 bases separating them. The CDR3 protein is CASSVEPRMDAFF. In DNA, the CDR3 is TGTGCCAGCAGCGTAGAGCCAAGGATGGACGCTTTCTTT. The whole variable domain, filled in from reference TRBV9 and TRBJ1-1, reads DSGVTQTPKHLITATGQRVTLRCSPRSGDLSVYWYQQSLDQGLQFLIQYYNGEERAKGNILERFSAQQFPDLHSELNLSSLELGDSALYFCASSVEPRMDAFFGQGTRLTVV.

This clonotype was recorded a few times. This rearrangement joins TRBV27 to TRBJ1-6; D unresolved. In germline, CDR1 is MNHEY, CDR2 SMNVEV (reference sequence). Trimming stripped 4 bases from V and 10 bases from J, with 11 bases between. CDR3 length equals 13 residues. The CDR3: CASSWGGTSPLHF. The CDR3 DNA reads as TGTGCCAGCAGTTGGGGAGGTACCTCACCCCTCCACTTT.